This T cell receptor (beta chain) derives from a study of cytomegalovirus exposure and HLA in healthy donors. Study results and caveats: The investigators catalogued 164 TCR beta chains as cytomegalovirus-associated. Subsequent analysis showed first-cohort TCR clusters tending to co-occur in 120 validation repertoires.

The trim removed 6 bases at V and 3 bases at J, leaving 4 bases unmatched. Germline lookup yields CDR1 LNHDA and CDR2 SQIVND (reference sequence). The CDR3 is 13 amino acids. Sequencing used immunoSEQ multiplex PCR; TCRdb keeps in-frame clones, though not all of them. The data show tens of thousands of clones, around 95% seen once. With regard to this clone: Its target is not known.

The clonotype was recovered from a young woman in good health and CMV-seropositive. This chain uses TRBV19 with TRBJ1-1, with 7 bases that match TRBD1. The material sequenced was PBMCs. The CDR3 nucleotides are TGTGCCAGTAGCACACAGGGGCACACTGAAGCTTTCTTT. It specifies CASSTQGHTEAFF.